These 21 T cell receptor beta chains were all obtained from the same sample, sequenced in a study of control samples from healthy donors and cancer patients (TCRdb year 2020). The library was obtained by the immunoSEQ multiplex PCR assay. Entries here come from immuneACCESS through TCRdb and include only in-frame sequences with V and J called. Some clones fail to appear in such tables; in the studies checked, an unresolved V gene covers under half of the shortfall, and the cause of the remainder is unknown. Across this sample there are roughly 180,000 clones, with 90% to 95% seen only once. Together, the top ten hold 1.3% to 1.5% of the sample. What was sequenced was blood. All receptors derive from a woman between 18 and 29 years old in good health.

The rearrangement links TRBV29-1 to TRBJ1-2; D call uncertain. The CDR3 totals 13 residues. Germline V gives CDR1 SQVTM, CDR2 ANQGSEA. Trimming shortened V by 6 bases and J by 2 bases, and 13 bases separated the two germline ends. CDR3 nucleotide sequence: TGCAGCGTCACATTCGATGGGAACTATGGCTACACCTTC. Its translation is CSVTFDGNYGYTF.

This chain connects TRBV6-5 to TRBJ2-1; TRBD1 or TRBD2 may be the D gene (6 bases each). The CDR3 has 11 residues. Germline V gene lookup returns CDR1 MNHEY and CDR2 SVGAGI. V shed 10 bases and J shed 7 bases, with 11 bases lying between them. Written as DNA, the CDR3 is TGTGCCACTCGGGGGCCGAATGAGCAGTTCTTC. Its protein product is CATRGPNEQFF.

The CDR3 region has the DNA TGTGCCAGCAGTCAAGAGACCCAGTACTTC. Its translation is CASSQETQYF. The rearrangement links TRBV6-6 to TRBJ2-5; no reliable D call. V was cut by 5 bases and J by 2 bases, with 0 bases left in between. Germline values: CDR1 MNHNY, CDR2 SVGAGI (reference sequence). There are 10 residues in the CDR3.

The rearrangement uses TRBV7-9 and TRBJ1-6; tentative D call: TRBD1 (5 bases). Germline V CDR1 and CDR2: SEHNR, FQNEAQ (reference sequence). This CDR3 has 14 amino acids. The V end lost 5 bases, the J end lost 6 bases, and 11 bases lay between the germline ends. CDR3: CASSLGGGNSPLHF. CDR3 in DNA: TGTGCCAGCAGCCTCGGCGGGGGTAATTCACCCCTCCACTTT.

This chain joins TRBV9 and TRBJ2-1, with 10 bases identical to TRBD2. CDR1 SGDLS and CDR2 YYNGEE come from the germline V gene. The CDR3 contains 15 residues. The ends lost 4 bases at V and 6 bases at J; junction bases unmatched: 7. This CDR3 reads CASSTSGGAANEQFF. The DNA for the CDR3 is TGTGCCAGCAGCACGAGCGGGGGGGCCGCCAATGAGCAGTTCTTC.

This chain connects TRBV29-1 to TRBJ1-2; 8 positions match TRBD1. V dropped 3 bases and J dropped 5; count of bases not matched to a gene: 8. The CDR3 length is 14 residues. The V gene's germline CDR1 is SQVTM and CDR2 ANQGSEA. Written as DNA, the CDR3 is TGCAGCGTTGAGGGCAGGGGGCTGGGATATGGCTACACCTTC. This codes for CSVEGRGLGYGYTF.

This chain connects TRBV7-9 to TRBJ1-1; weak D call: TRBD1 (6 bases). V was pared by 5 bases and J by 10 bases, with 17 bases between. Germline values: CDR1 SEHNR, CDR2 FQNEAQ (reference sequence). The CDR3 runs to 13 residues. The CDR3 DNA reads TGTGCCAGCAGCCCAGGGGACACAGGGTTAGCTTTCTTT. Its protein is CASSPGDTGLAFF.

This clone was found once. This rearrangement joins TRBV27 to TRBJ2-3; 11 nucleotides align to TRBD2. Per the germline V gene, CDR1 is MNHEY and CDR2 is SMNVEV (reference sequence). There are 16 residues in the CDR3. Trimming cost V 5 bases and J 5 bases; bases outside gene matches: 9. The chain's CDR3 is CASSQIAGGPGDTQYF. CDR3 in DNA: TGTGCCAGCAGTCAAATAGCGGGAGGGCCGGGAGATACGCAGTATTTT.

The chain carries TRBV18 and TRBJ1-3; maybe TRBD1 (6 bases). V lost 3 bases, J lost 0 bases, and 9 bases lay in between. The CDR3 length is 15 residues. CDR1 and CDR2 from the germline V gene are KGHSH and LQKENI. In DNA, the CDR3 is TGTGCCAGCTCACCGACGGACAGCTCTGGAAACACCATATATTTT. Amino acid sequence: CASSPTDSSGNTIYF.

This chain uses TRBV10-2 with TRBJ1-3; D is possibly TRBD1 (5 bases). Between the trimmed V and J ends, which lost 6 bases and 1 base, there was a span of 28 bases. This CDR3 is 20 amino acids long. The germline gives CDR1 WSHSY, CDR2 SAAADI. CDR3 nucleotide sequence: TGCGCCAGCAGAGGTTTCCAGGGTAGGCAGGGCTTAACTTCTGGAAACACCATATATTTT. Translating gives CASRGFQGRQGLTSGNTIYF.

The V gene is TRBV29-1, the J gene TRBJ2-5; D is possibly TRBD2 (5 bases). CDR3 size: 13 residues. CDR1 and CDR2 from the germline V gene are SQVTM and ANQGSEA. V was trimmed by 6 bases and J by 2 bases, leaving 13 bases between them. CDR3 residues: CSVNPGNQETQYF. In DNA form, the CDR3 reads TGCAGCGTGAACCCGGGGAATCAAGAGACCCAGTACTTC. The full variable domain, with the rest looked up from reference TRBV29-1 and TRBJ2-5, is SAVISQKPSRDICQRGTSLTIQCQVDSQVTMMFWYRQQPGQSLTLIATANQGSEATYESGFVIDKFPISRPNLTFSTLTVSNMSPEDSSIYLCSVNPGNQETQYFGPGTRLLVL.

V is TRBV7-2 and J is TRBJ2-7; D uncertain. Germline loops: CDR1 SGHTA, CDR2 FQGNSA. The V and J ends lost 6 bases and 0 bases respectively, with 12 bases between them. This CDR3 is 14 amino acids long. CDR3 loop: CASRLQPSSYEQYF. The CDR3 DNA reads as TGTGCCAGCAGGCTGCAACCGAGCTCCTACGAGCAGTACTTC.

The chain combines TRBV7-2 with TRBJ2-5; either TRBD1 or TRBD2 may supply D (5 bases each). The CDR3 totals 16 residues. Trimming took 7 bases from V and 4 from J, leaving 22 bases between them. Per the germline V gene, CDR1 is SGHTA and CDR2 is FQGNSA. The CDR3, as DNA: TGTGCCAGCAACGTACCTACCGGGACGGGAAGAGAGACCCAGTACTTC. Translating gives CASNVPTGTGRETQYF.

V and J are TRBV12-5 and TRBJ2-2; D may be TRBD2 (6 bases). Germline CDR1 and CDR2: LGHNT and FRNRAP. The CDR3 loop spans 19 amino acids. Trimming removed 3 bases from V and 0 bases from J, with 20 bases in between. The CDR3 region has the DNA TGTGCTAGTGGTTTCGTCCCCAACTTAGCGGATTCGAACACCGGGGAGCTGTTTTTT. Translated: CASGFVPNLADSNTGELFF. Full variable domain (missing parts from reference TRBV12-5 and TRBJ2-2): DARVTQTPRHKVTEMGQEVTMRCQPILGHNTVFWYRQTMMQGLELLAYFRNRAPLDDSGMPKDRFSAEMPDATLATLKIQPSEPRDSAVYFCASGFVPNLADSNTGELFFGEGSRLTVL.

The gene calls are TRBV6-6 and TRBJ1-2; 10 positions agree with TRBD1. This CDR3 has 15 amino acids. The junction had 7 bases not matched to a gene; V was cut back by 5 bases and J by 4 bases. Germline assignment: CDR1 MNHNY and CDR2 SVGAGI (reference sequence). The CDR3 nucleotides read TGTGCCAGCAGTACCGGGGACAGGGGCGCCTATGGCTACACCTTC. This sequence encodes CASSTGDRGAYGYTF.

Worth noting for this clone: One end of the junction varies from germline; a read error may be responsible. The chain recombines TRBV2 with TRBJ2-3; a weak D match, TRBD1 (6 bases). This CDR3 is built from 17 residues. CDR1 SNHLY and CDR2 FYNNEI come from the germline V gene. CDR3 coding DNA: TGTGCCAGCAGGGAAGGACAGACGCGACATAGCACAGATACGCAGTATTTT. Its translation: CASREGQTRHSTDTQYF.

The CDR3 loop is CASSQETLRWGNVDEKLFF. CDR3 DNA: TGCGCCAGCAGCCAAGAAACATTAAGATGGGGTAACGTTGATGAAAAACTGTTTTTT. The V call is TRBV4-3, the J call TRBJ1-4; D is uncertain. Trimming left V 0 bases short and J 6 bases short, with 23 bases between. CDR3 length: 19 amino acids. Looked up from germline, CDR1 is LGHNA and CDR2 is YSLEER.

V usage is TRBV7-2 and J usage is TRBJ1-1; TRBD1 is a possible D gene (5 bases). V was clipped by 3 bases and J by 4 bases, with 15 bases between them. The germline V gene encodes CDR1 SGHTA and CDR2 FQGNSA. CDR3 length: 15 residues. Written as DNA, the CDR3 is TGTGCCAGCAGCTTTTCATTGGGGGATCGCACTGAAGCTTTCTTT. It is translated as CASSFSLGDRTEAFF.

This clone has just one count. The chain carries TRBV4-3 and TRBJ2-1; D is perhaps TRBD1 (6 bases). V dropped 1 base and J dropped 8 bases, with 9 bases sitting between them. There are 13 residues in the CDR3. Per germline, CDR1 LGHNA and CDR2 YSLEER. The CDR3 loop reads CASSQVTGHEQFF. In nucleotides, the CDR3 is TGCGCCAGCAGCCAAGTTACAGGGCATGAGCAGTTCTTC.

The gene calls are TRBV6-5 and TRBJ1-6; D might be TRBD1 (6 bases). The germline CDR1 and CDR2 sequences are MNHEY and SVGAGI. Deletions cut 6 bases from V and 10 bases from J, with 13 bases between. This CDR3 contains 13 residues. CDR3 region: CASRRGVESPLHF. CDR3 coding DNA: TGTGCCAGCAGGAGGGGGGTGGAATCACCCCTCCACTTT.

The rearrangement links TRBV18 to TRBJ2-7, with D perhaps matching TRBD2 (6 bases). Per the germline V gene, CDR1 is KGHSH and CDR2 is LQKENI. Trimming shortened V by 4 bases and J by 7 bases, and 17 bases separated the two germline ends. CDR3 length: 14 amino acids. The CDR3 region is CASSLGGILGEQYF. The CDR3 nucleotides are TGTGCCAGCTCACTCGGGGGTATCCTAGGGGAGCAGTACTTC.